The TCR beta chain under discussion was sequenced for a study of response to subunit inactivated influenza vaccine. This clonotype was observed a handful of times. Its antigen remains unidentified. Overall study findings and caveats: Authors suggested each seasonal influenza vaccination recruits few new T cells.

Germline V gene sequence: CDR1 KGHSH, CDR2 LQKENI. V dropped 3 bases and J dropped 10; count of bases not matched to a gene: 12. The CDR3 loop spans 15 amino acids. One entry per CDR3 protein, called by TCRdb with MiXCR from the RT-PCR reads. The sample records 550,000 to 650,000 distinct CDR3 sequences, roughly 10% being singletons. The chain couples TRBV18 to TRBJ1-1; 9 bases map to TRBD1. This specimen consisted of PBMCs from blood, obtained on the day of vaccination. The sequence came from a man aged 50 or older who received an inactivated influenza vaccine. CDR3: CASSPGATGTGRAFF. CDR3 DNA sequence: TGTGCCAGCTCACCCGGGGCCACCGGGACAGGGAGAGCTTTCTTT.